One and the same sample provided the 32 T cell receptor beta chains below, sequenced in a study of T-cell reconstitution after alpha-beta-depleted transplantation in children. The authors prepared the TCRbeta library with unique molecular identifiers. TCRdb reanalysed the PCR reads using MiXCR and keeps one entry per CDR3 protein. The data show over 550,000 distinct CDR3 sequences, with about 10% seen just once and 3.5% to 5% held by the top ten. Source: PBMCs from the stem cell graft donor, taken from the stem cell graft. These receptors were collected from a human donor who donated a stem cell graft to a child with acute myeloid leukemia.

This clonotype was observed at least ten times. The chain is built from TRBV6-4 and TRBJ1-1; a weak D match, TRBD1 (5 bases). This CDR3 spans 13 amino acids. With 0 bases removed from V and 7 bases from J, the gap between germline ends came to 9 bases. Germline CDR1 MRHNA, CDR2 SNTAGT. CDR3 nucleotides: TGTGCCAGCAGTGACTCAGAGGGGAGTGAAGCTTTCTTT. Protein sequence: CASSDSEGSEAFF.

This clonotype came up a few times. In nucleotides, the CDR3 is TGTGCCAGCAGTGTTGCCGTACAGACAACTAATGAAAAACTGTTTTTT. It specifies CASSVAVQTTNEKLFF. The gene calls are TRBV6-1 and TRBJ1-4; D ambiguous. V was pared by 4 bases and J by 0 bases, with 12 bases between. The CDR3 runs to 16 residues. Germline values: CDR1 MNHNS, CDR2 SASEGT.

In DNA, the CDR3 is TGCAGCGGCGGGGGCACCGGGGGGAAGGGGGAGCAGTACTTC. This sequence encodes CSGGGTGGKGEQYF. The rearrangement uses TRBV29-1 and TRBJ2-7; the D gene is possibly TRBD2 (7 bases). The CDR3 runs 14 residues. V lost 7 bases and J 7 bases, leaving 23 bases between the germline ends. CDR1 and CDR2 from the germline V gene are SQVTM and ANQGSEA.

The rearrangement links TRBV12-3 or TRBV12-4 to TRBJ2-1, with D maybe TRBD2 (7 bases). Between the trimmed V and J ends, which lost 6 bases and 12 bases, there was a span of 24 bases. CDR3 size: 15 residues. The CDR3 nucleotides are TGTGCCAGCAGCCCAACCACTGCCCAGGGGAGGGGGCAGTTCTTC. As protein: CASSPTTAQGRGQFF.

A few counts support this clonotype. This chain connects TRBV5-1 to TRBJ2-1; 7 bases are a match to TRBD2. This CDR3 has 15 amino acids. Germline V CDR1 and CDR2: SGHRS, YFSETQ. V gave up 7 bases and J gave up 0 bases; unmatched junction bases: 7. The CDR3 sequence is CASVSSGNSYNEQFF. The CDR3 DNA reads as TGCGCCAGCGTCTCGAGCGGGAACTCCTACAATGAGCAGTTCTTC. Full variable domain (remainder filled in from reference TRBV5-1 and TRBJ2-1): KAGVTQTPRYLIKTRGQQVTLSCSPISGHRSVSWYQQTPGQGLQFLFEYFSETQRNKGNFPGRFSGRQFSNSRSEMNVSTLELGDSALYLCASVSSGNSYNEQFFGPGTRLTVL.

This clonotype was seen more than once but under ten times. V and J are TRBV7-8 and TRBJ2-3; D uncertain. V lost 3 bases and J 4 bases, leaving 11 bases between the germline ends. This CDR3 is 14 amino acids long. Per germline, CDR1 SGHVS and CDR2 FQNEAQ. The CDR3 is CASSFETTADTQYF. In DNA form, the CDR3 reads TGTGCCAGCAGCTTTGAGACGACCGCAGATACGCAGTATTTT.

The rearrangement joins TRBV29-1 to TRBJ1-6; TRBD1 agrees at 9 bases. CDR3 length: 14 amino acids. Trimming removed 1 base from V and 7 bases from J; junction bases left unmatched: 2. From germline, CDR1 is SQVTM and CDR2 ANQGSEA. The CDR3 sequence is CSVEVQGANSPLHF. Written as DNA, the CDR3 is TGCAGCGTTGAAGTACAGGGGGCCAATTCACCCCTCCACTTT.

The rearrangement joins TRBV7-2 to TRBJ2-1; 7 nucleotides match TRBD1. The germline CDR1 and CDR2 sequences are SGHTA and FQGNSA. The CDR3 contains 14 residues. V lost 5 bases to trimming and J lost 6 bases; unmatched junction nucleotides: 7. In DNA, the CDR3 is TGTGCCAGCAGCCCCGACAGGGCTCTCAATGAGCAGTTCTTC. This sequence encodes CASSPDRALNEQFF.

This clonotype was recorded many times. The chain carries TRBV27 and TRBJ1-1; D uncertain. Germline V gives CDR1 MNHEY, CDR2 SMNVEV (reference sequence). The V and J ends lost 2 bases and 3 bases respectively, with 7 bases between them. The CDR3 extends over 13 amino acids. This chain's CDR3 is CASSLLGYTEAFF. The CDR3 DNA reads as TGTGCCAGCAGTTTACTGGGGTACACTGAAGCTTTCTTT.

This rearrangement joins TRBV20-1 to TRBJ2-3; 7 nucleotides agree with TRBD2. The CDR3 runs to 14 residues. In germline, CDR1 is DFQATT, CDR2 SNEGSKA (reference sequence). V shed 1 base, J shed 6 bases, and the junction held 7 bases outside the gene matches. The CDR3: CSARGAGEGDTQYF. Written as DNA, the CDR3 is TGCAGTGCTAGAGGGGCGGGAGAGGGGGATACGCAGTATTTT.

This clonotype was seen more than once but under ten times. The rearrangement joins TRBV12-5 to TRBJ2-1; weak D call: TRBD2 (5 bases). This CDR3 contains 14 residues. V dropped 5 bases and J dropped 0 bases, with 8 bases sitting between them. CDR1 is LGHNT and CDR2 is FRNRAP in the germline V gene. CDR3 in DNA: TGTGCTAGTGGTCGGGGTGGCTCCTACAATGAGCAGTTCTTC. It translates to CASGRGGSYNEQFF.

This clonotype was detected only a few times. The chain employs TRBV25-1 and TRBJ2-2, with TRBD1 identical over 10 bases. The CDR3 spans 16 residues. V shed 7 bases and J 3 bases; nucleotides not matched to a gene: 8. Germline V gene sequence: CDR1 MGHDK, CDR2 SYGVNS. CDR3 coding DNA: TGTGCCAGCATCCAACCCGGGACAGGGGACACCGGGGAGCTGTTTTTT. Translating gives CASIQPGTGDTGELFF.

The J gene is TRBJ1-3, the V gene TRBV3-1; a possible D gene is TRBD1 (5 bases). Trimming took off 0 bases at V and 1 base at J, with 10 bases between the two ends. The CDR3 sequence is 16 residues long. The germline V gene has CDR1 LGHDT and CDR2 YNNKEL (reference sequence). The chain's CDR3 is CASSQEPGPSGNTIYF. Written as DNA, the CDR3 is TGTGCCAGCAGCCAAGAACCGGGGCCGTCTGGAAACACCATATATTTT.

This chain joins TRBV12-3 or TRBV12-4 and TRBJ2-1; 10 bases are a match to TRBD2. There are 17 residues in the CDR3. J gave up 8 bases and V 3 bases, and 13 bases lay outside the gene matches. In DNA, the CDR3 is TGTGCCAGCAGTTTCCTAGCGGGAGTGAGGGGCCGGGATGAGCAGTTCTTC. This codes for CASSFLAGVRGRDEQFF.

This clonotype was recorded a few times. The V and J genes are TRBV28 and TRBJ2-7; D is perhaps TRBD2 (6 bases). Trimming cost V 6 bases and J 1 base, with 13 bases left between them. There are 14 residues in the CDR3. The V gene's germline CDR1 is MDHEN and CDR2 SYDVKM. The CDR3 spells CASSEEGRSYEQYF. DNA for the CDR3: TGTGCCAGCAGCGAGGAGGGGCGGTCCTACGAGCAGTACTTC.

In this sample, this clonotype turned up a few times. The V gene is TRBV28, the J gene TRBJ1-1, with D perhaps matching TRBD1 (5 bases). This CDR3 contains 14 residues. Trimming took 7 bases from V and 6 from J, leaving 18 bases between them. CDR1 and CDR2 (germline): MDHEN, SYDVKM. CDR3 nucleotides: TGTGCCAGCAAGACGACGACCACAGGACCTGAAGCTTTCTTT. Translation: CASKTTTTGPEAFF.

The rearrangement uses TRBV7-8 and TRBJ2-1, with D possibly TRBD1 on 6 matching bases. V lost 5 bases and J lost 0, with 20 bases in between. This CDR3 comprises 18 residues. CDR1 is SGHVS and CDR2 is FQNEAQ in the germline V gene. As DNA, the CDR3 is TGTGCCAGCAGCCGCCCCCTCCTACAGGGATACTCCTACAATGAGCAGTTCTTC. This sequence encodes CASSRPLLQGYSYNEQFF.

In this sample, this clonotype turned up a few times. V usage is TRBV5-1 and J usage is TRBJ2-1; 8 bases agree with TRBD2. The J segment lost 2 bases and the V segment lost 3 bases, leaving 4 bases of the junction unmatched. This CDR3 spans 15 amino acids. Germline-derived CDR1 and CDR2 are SGHRS and YFSETQ. This CDR3 is CASSWREDPYNEQFF. In nucleotides, the CDR3 is TGCGCCAGCAGCTGGCGGGAGGATCCCTACAATGAGCAGTTCTTC.

The rearrangement links TRBV20-1 to TRBJ2-4; a possible D gene is TRBD1 (5 bases). The CDR3 has 14 residues. Germline V gives CDR1 DFQATT, CDR2 SNEGSKA (reference sequence). Deletions cut 6 bases from V and 2 bases from J, with 14 bases between. CDR3 coding DNA: TGCAGTGCGATGATAGGGGTTTCCAAAAACATTCAGTACTTC. It codes for CSAMIGVSKNIQYF.

The genes are TRBV7-2 and TRBJ2-5; the D is unclear. The V gene lost 1 base and the J gene lost 7 bases, with 10 bases spanning the gap. CDR3 length: 13 amino acids. Per the germline V gene, CDR1 is SGHTA and CDR2 is FQGNSA. This CDR3 is CASSLDADGTQYF. The CDR3 nucleotides are TGTGCCAGCAGCTTAGACGCCGATGGGACCCAGTACTTC.

This clonotype has ten or more counts. The chain recombines TRBV29-1 with TRBJ2-1, with 10 bases fitting TRBD2. V lost 1 base and J lost 0; bases outside the gene matches: 6. CDR3 length: 17 residues. The germline V gene encodes CDR1 SQVTM and CDR2 ANQGSEA. The CDR3 DNA is TGCAGCGTTGAAGGGGGTAGCGGGGGGTCCTCCTACAATGAGCAGTTCTTC. Translating it yields CSVEGGSGGSSYNEQFF.

The table lists this clonotype with many counts. The rearrangement links TRBV6-6 to TRBJ2-5, with TRBD2 matching 9 bases. CDR3 length equals 15 residues. Germline CDR1 MNHNY, CDR2 SVGAGI (reference sequence). The V gene end was trimmed by 8 bases and the J gene end by 5 bases; junction bases not matched to a gene: 12. Written as DNA, the CDR3 is TGTGCCAGCCACGTCCCTGGACTAGCGCTGGAGACCCAGTACTTC. As protein: CASHVPGLALETQYF.

The chain links TRBV7-3 to TRBJ2-1; D is possibly TRBD2 (5 bases). CDR1 and CDR2 (germline): SGHTA, FQGTGA. The CDR3 spans 14 residues. Deletions cut 5 bases from V and 6 bases from J, with 14 bases between. The chain's CDR3 is CASSQITRSNEQFF. The CDR3 DNA reads as TGTGCCAGCAGCCAGATTACTAGGAGCAATGAGCAGTTCTTC.

On this clonotype itself: With a much larger clone just one base away, this may be a read error. V is TRBV28 and J is TRBJ2-1; weak D call: TRBD2 (6 bases). The V end lost 5 bases, the J end lost 7 bases, and 18 bases lay between the germline ends. The CDR3 is made up of 15 amino acids. Germline loops: CDR1 MDHEN, CDR2 SYDVKM. The CDR3, as DNA: TGTGCCAGCAGTCTTAGCGGTTTCGTTGGGAATGAGCAGTTCTTC. This translates into CASSLSGFVGNEQFF.

The chain employs TRBV6-2 or TRBV6-3 and TRBJ2-7, with D perhaps matching TRBD1 (6 bases). The CDR3 has 12 residues. CDR1 is MNHEY, CDR2 SVGEGT, per germline. The ends were cut back, 8 bases at V and 6 bases at J, with 14 bases in the middle. CDR3 in DNA: TGTGCCAGCGAACAGGGAGTGGGCGAGCAGTACTTC. The encoded protein is CASEQGVGEQYF.

V is TRBV12-3 or TRBV12-4 and J is TRBJ1-2; D unresolved. This CDR3 spans 14 amino acids. The V gene lost 8 bases and the J gene lost 5 bases, with 18 bases spanning the gap. The CDR3 DNA reads TGTGCCAGCTCGCGAACCGGTGCGCCTTATGGCTACACCTTC. Translating it yields CASSRTGAPYGYTF.

This clonotype has just a few counts. The chain recombines TRBV20-1 with TRBJ2-3; 9 bases match TRBD2. Germline CDR1 and CDR2: DFQATT and SNEGSKA (reference sequence). The CDR3 sequence is 12 residues long. Trimming at V came to 6 bases and at J to 6 bases, leaving 4 bases not matched to a gene. The CDR3 loop reads CSADGLADTQYF. The CDR3 nucleotides are TGCAGTGCGGACGGACTAGCGGATACGCAGTATTTT.

The chain joins TRBV7-3 to TRBJ2-7, with a tentative D call TRBD1 (5 bases). The CDR3 extends over 13 amino acids. V was pared by 3 bases and J by 7 bases, with 13 bases between. CDR1 and CDR2 from the germline V gene are SGHTA and FQGTGA. CDR3 amino acids: CASSFLGGAEQYF. The CDR3 DNA sequence: TGTGCCAGCAGCTTCCTCGGTGGGGCTGAGCAGTACTTC.

This clonotype was seen many times. The chain uses TRBV15 and TRBJ2-7, with 7 bases identical to TRBD1. The germline gives CDR1 LNHNV, CDR2 YYDKDF (reference sequence). J lost 5 bases, V lost 0 bases, and 7 bases had no gene match. The CDR3 contains 15 residues. The DNA of the CDR3 is TGTGCCACCAGCAGAGATAACAGACAGGGCCACGAGCAGTACTTC. This translates into CATSRDNRQGHEQYF.

The V call is TRBV29-1, the J call TRBJ2-5; the match to TRBD2 covers 7 bases. CDR1 is SQVTM and CDR2 is ANQGSEA in the germline V gene. The J segment lost 2 bases and the V segment lost 5 bases, leaving 17 bases of the junction unmatched. The CDR3 length is 17 residues. This chain's CDR3 is CSVPPLFSLGGQETQYF. CDR3 DNA: TGCAGCGTTCCCCCCCTCTTTTCTTTGGGAGGGCAAGAGACCCAGTACTTC.

This chain uses TRBV20-1 with TRBJ2-7, with D possibly TRBD2 on 5 matching bases. The V gene's germline CDR1 is DFQATT and CDR2 SNEGSKA (reference sequence). The CDR3 is made up of 15 amino acids. Trimming removed 3 bases from V and 3 bases from J, with 18 bases in between. The CDR3: CSASPVLAQLYEQYF. The CDR3, as DNA: TGCAGTGCTAGCCCCGTATTAGCGCAACTCTACGAGCAGTACTTC.

This clonotype was seen repeatedly, ten times or more. The chain uses TRBV5-1 and TRBJ2-3, with D unresolved. V lost 2 bases to trimming and J lost 3 bases, with 16 bases between them. Germline assignment: CDR1 SGHRS and CDR2 YFSETQ. CDR3 length equals 16 residues. This chain's CDR3 is CASSFPLAEETDTQYF. CDR3 bases: TGCGCCAGCAGCTTCCCCTTAGCTGAGGAGACAGATACGCAGTATTTT.